Sequencing of this T cell receptor (beta chain) was carried out in a study of T cells in Graves' hyperthyroidism and ophthalmopathy. Across the study: Prior to any treatment, at the point of initial diagnosis, peripheral blood was collected. Whole-study findings and limits: Blood also showed most of the thyroid clonotypes that were expanded above 0.001.

At least ten counts were recorded for this clonotype. Its cognate antigen is unknown. There were TCR beta CDR3 regions amplified from RNA transcripts. The HTBI primer set drove a first-round RT-PCR of the TCR CDR3. TCRdb processed the multiplex PCR reads anew with MiXCR; each CDR3 protein has one entry. The sample comprises 300,000 to 400,000 distinct CDR3 sequences, less than 20% of which are singletons, and 35% to 50% rests with the top ten. The study included ophthalmopathy patients with Clinical Activity Score at least 3, NOSPECS grade at least 4 and duration under 3 months. Pregnant or lactating patients were excluded, as were those with uncontrolled infection or other autoimmune disease. J gave up 8 bases and V 4 bases, and 7 bases lay outside the gene matches. The CDR3 contains 14 residues. The germline V gene has CDR1 SNHLY and CDR2 FYNNEI.

This chain connects TRBV2 to TRBJ2-1; 8 nucleotides agree with TRBD1. The sequence came from a man in his late teens or twenties with Graves' ophthalmopathy. The sample was blood. CDR3: CASSGTGSKHEQFF. The CDR3 DNA sequence: TGTGCCAGCAGTGGGACAGGGAGTAAACATGAGCAGTTCTTC.